The rows below give T cell receptor beta chains drawn from one sample of a study of cytomegalovirus exposure and HLA in healthy donors. Repertoires were generated with immunoSEQ multiplex PCR, while TCRdb's copy carries only in-frame clones and drops some. The table records 100,000 to 150,000 clones, approximately 80% of them present only once. The sequencing input was PBMCs. The receptors were sampled from a woman between 40 and 55 years old in good health and CMV-seropositive. The CDR3 runs from the conserved cysteine through the conserved F or W. The D gene is left open where the match is weak. Where a row states a size, it is once, few, many or the class of an expanded clone; other rows omit it.

v_call	j_call	d_call	clone_size	cdr3_aa
TRBV28	TRBJ1-2	-	-	CASSLGQNYGYTF
TRBV29-1	TRBJ2-1	TRBD1	-	CSVPGQGVGGYNEQFF
TRBV6-4	TRBJ2-2	-	-	CASSDGGANTGELFF
TRBV5-1	TRBJ2-1	TRBD2	-	CASRAVLAGGNEQFF
TRBV2	TRBJ1-2	TRBD1	few	CASRGTGEDNYGYTF
TRBV6-4	TRBJ2-1	TRBD2	-	CASRDSGRARNEQFF
TRBV19	TRBJ1-4	-	once	CASSPYRVLNEKLFF
TRBV5-4	TRBJ2-7	TRBD2	medium-sized	CASSIASGRYEQYF
TRBV9	TRBJ1-1	TRBD1	-	CASSVEGTAFMNTEAFF
TRBV4-1	TRBJ2-3	-	few	CASSQKAGGLTDTQYF
TRBV6-4	TRBJ2-1	TRBD2	-	CASSARLASNNEQFF
TRBV11-2	TRBJ2-7	-	-	CASSLATAYEQYF
TRBV9	TRBJ1-1	TRBD1	few	CASSEHWTGATEAFF
TRBV7-9	TRBJ2-1	TRBD2	-	CSSSLPFRLAGARGEQFF
TRBV14	TRBJ2-5	-	-	CASSQDSGLGTQYF
TRBV20-1	TRBJ2-7	-	-	CSALDGYEQYF
TRBV4-1	TRBJ1-4	-	few	CASSLTGGEKLFF
TRBV6-1	TRBJ1-2	-	many	CASSEAQDGYGYTF
TRBV2	TRBJ2-7	TRBD2	once	CASSVHASGSSYEQYF
TRBV2	TRBJ2-7	-	-	CASSGGLGYEQYF
TRBV18	TRBJ1-2	-	-	CASSPTGLANYGYTF
TRBV28	TRBJ1-1	TRBD1	-	CASQQGLTEAFF
TRBV30	TRBJ2-5	-	-	CAWSVVRGASDETQYF
TRBV11-2	TRBJ1-4	-	-	CASSRSREEKLFF
TRBV7-8	TRBJ2-1	TRBD2	-	CASSLTLVGSGRLDEQFF
TRBV27	TRBJ2-3	TRBD1	-	CASSLSRQGPHTDTQYF
TRBV5-6	TRBJ1-2	-	-	CASSLQIRDTHGYTF
TRBV2	TRBJ2-1	TRBD2	-	CASSEGLAATNEQFF
TRBV5-1	TRBJ1-2	-	-	CASSSLAFGGTYGYTF
TRBV6-6	TRBJ1-2	TRBD1	-	CASRDSDRDYGYTF
TRBV2	TRBJ1-3	-	-	CASSAGWGVGNTIYF
TRBV19	TRBJ1-5	TRBD1	-	CASSSGTGRLQPQHF
TRBV2	TRBJ2-3	-	-	CASNDSPTDTQYF
TRBV7-3	TRBJ2-1	-	-	CASSSQTGLYSEQFF
TRBV29-1	TRBJ2-1	-	-	CSVVGGETYNEQFF
TRBV30	TRBJ2-5	-	once	CAWSTGRGGETQYF
TRBV27	TRBJ2-7	TRBD1	once	CASSLTHRGTYEQYF
TRBV19	TRBJ2-1	TRBD2	-	CASSIRGLAENEQFF
TRBV19	TRBJ2-6	-	-	CASSIVRNRPRASGANVLTF
TRBV5-5	TRBJ2-3	TRBD2	-	CASSLFLAGADTQYF
TRBV5-1	TRBJ2-5	TRBD1	-	CASSFDRGVQYF
TRBV29-1	TRBJ2-7	-	-	CSAAVDTSYEQYF
TRBV30	TRBJ2-3	TRBD2	-	CAWSVYGTSVTDTQYF
TRBV5-1	TRBJ2-2	TRBD1	-	CASSSGQVLGGELFF
TRBV28	TRBJ2-2	TRBD1	-	CASGPPGQGNTGELFF
TRBV6-6	TRBJ1-4	-	-	CASVALSTNEKLFF
TRBV28	TRBJ2-7	TRBD2	-	CASSFGLAGVEQYF
TRBV4-2	TRBJ2-2	-	-	CASSQELAPTGELFF
TRBV7-9	TRBJ1-3	TRBD1	-	CASSLTRGLDTIYF
TRBV6-6	TRBJ2-7	TRBD2	-	CASSATAGGSEQYF
TRBV7-6	TRBJ1-4	-	-	CASSPTSGAGLEKLFF
TRBV10-3	TRBJ2-7	-	-	CASRQADEQYF
TRBV11-2	TRBJ2-2	-	-	CASSLPVGGTGELFF
TRBV21-1	TRBJ2-5	-	-	CASERGGRSQETQYF
TRBV28	TRBJ2-2	TRBD2	-	CASSFGGRTGELFF
TRBV19	TRBJ2-6	TRBD1	-	CASSIRRTGGAGANVLTF
TRBV27	TRBJ2-3	TRBD2	few	CASKGLAASTDTQYF
TRBV6-1	TRBJ2-1	-	-	CASSEYNQAGSYNEQFF
TRBV7-2	TRBJ2-3	-	-	CASSLVAGASTDTQYF